The 29 T cell receptor beta chains below were found in one sample sequenced in a study of T cell responses to AZD1222 COVID-19 vaccine. Libraries were prepared by immunoSEQ multiplex PCR; TCRdb keeps only in-frame clonotypes and omits some of them. The table lists 75,000 to 90,000 clones, more than 90% of them singletons. The starting material was peripheral blood, obtained 28 days after the second AZD1222 dose. Source of these receptors: an adult who received the AZD1222 COVID-19 vaccine.

This chain joins TRBV4-1 and TRBJ1-5; D not certain. Trimming pared 0 bases from V and 0 bases from J, leaving 12 bases between. The CDR3 sequence is 17 residues long. CDR1 and CDR2 from the germline V gene are MGHRA and YSYEKL. The CDR3 bases are TGCGCCAGCAGCCAAGAGGCTAGGGATTATAGCAATCAGCCCCAGCATTTT. This gives the protein CASSQEARDYSNQPQHF.

The rearrangement links TRBV5-4 to TRBJ1-4; D gene unclear. V shed 4 bases and J shed 2 bases, with 9 bases lying between them. The length of the CDR3 is 14 residues. The germline V gene encodes CDR1 SGHNT and CDR2 YYREEE (reference sequence). The CDR3 here is CASSPMMTNEKLFF. Here the CDR3 DNA reads TGTGCCAGCAGCCCGATGATGACTAATGAAAAACTGTTTTTT.

The sample holds one count of this clone. The V call is TRBV21-1, the J call TRBJ2-1. TRBV21-1 is a pseudogene. The CDR3 length is 20 residues. CDR3 DNA: TGTGCCAGCAGCAAAGTGCGGGTCCGACTGGGACGGCTAGGCTACAATGAGCAGTTCTTC. It translates to CASSKVRVRLGRLGYNEQFF.

This chain connects TRBV5-4 to TRBJ1-2; D gene uncertain. CDR1 SGHNT and CDR2 YYREEE come from the germline V gene (reference sequence). V was cut by 3 bases and J by 1 base, with 13 bases left in between. CDR3 length: 15 amino acids. The CDR3 nucleotides are TGTGCCAGCAGCTCTAAAACAGATATTAACTATGGCTACACCTTC. This sequence encodes CASSSKTDINYGYTF.

This chain uses TRBV6-6 with TRBJ2-7; unclear D gene. The CDR3 is 15 residues long. Germline V gene data show CDR1 as MNHNY and CDR2 as SVGAGI (reference sequence). The V and J ends lost 2 bases and 5 bases respectively, with 16 bases between them. The chain's CDR3 is CASSYAFTMENEQYF. As DNA, the CDR3 is TGTGCCAGCAGTTACGCGTTTACCATGGAGAACGAGCAGTACTTC.

The rearrangement joins TRBV5-1 to TRBJ2-1; D possibly uses TRBD1 or TRBD2 (5 bases each). The CDR3 is made up of 15 amino acids. Germline loops: CDR1 SGHRS, CDR2 YFSETQ. V shed 1 base and J shed 3 bases, with 11 bases lying between them. The CDR3: CASSLNRGGYNEQFF. DNA for the CDR3: TGCGCCAGCAGCTTGAATCGGGGCGGCTACAATGAGCAGTTCTTC.

This chain joins TRBV13 and TRBJ2-7, with D maybe TRBD1 (5 bases). Trimming cost V 1 base and J 5 bases, with 15 bases left between them. Per the germline V gene, CDR1 is PRHDT and CDR2 is FYEKMQ (reference sequence). The CDR3 extends over 15 amino acids. This CDR3 is CASSLVSQGGHEQYF. The CDR3 coding sequence is TGTGCCAGCAGCTTAGTCTCCCAGGGTGGCCACGAGCAGTACTTC.

The J gene is TRBJ2-7, the V gene TRBV27, with 9 bases aligning to TRBD1. Germline-derived CDR1 and CDR2 are MNHEY and SMNVEV (reference sequence). The CDR3 covers 14 residues. J lost 6 bases, V lost 5 bases, and 8 bases had no gene match. CDR3 amino acids: CASSRGQGGLEQYF. Written as DNA, the CDR3 is TGTGCCAGCAGTAGGGGACAGGGAGGCCTCGAGCAGTACTTC.

This chain uses TRBV12-5 with TRBJ1-1; 8 bases line up with TRBD1. CDR3 length: 15 residues. Germline lookup yields CDR1 LGHNT and CDR2 FRNRAP. J lost 1 base, V lost 4 bases, and 5 bases had no gene match. The CDR3 coding sequence is TGTGCTAGTGGTTCTCCCGGGACAGGGAACACTGAAGCTTTCTTT. It specifies CASGSPGTGNTEAFF.

The chain uses TRBV6-2 or TRBV6-3 and TRBJ1-4, with 8 bases matching TRBD1. Germline loops: CDR1 MNHEY, CDR2 SVGEGT. V was pared by 2 bases and J by 7 bases, with 6 bases of the junction left unmatched. The CDR3 consists of 15 residues. The CDR3 sequence: CASSYADREIEKLFF. The DNA for the CDR3 is TGTGCCAGCAGTTACGCGGACAGGGAGATTGAAAAACTGTTTTTT.

In this sample, this clone turned up a few times. This chain links TRBV21-1 with TRBJ1-3; the DNA was not used to check the table's D call, TRBD1. TRBV21-1 is described as a pseudogene. There are 16 residues in the CDR3. CDR3 DNA sequence: TGTGCCAGCAAATACCGGGACAGGGTCGCTGGAAACACCATATATTTT. Amino acid sequence: CASKYRDRVAGNTIYF.

The chain has TRBV3-1 (or the pseudogene TRBV3-2) and TRBJ1-3; D gene uncertain. Germline CDR1 LGHDT, CDR2 YNNKEL (reference sequence). The CDR3 contains 16 residues. Trimming shortened V by 4 bases and J by 2 bases, and 15 bases separated the two germline ends. The CDR3 protein is CASSLQSGSTGNTIYF. CDR3 nucleotides: TGTGCCAGCAGCCTCCAATCTGGGAGTACTGGAAACACCATATATTTT.

V and J are TRBV29-1 and TRBJ2-3; 11 nucleotides align to TRBD2. The CDR3 runs to 15 residues. V lost 5 bases and J lost 6; bases outside the gene matches: 10. Germline values: CDR1 SQVTM, CDR2 ANQGSEA. CDR3 amino acids: CSVTPTSGMVDTQYF. In DNA, the CDR3 is TGCAGCGTTACTCCGACTAGCGGGATGGTGGATACGCAGTATTTT.

CDR3 region: CARSPGVATGNTIYF. The CDR3 nucleotides read TGTGCCAGAAGCCCAGGGGTTGCGACTGGAAACACCATATATTTT. The chain combines TRBV5-3 with TRBJ1-3; D is perhaps TRBD1 (6 bases). TRBV5-3 is filed as an ORF, its function uncertain. The CDR3 totals 15 residues. Trimming removed 4 bases from V and 2 bases from J, with 13 bases in between.

The chain employs TRBV7-6 and TRBJ1-3; no definite D call. This CDR3 contains 15 residues. Trimming stripped 5 bases from V and 0 bases from J, with 11 bases between. CDR1 and CDR2 (germline): SGHVS, FNYEAQ. CDR3 DNA sequence: TGTGCCAGCAGCCGATACCCCGACTCTGGAAACACCATATATTTT. Translation: CASSRYPDSGNTIYF.

The rearrangement joins TRBV4-3 to TRBJ2-3; 16 bases match TRBD2. Germline CDR1 and CDR2: LGHNA and YSLEER. The CDR3 totals 17 residues. Germline trimming cut 5 bases from V and 4 bases from J; bases unmatched to any gene: 6. The CDR3 is CASSTGLAGGGADTQYF. The CDR3 bases are TGCGCCAGCAGCACGGGACTAGCGGGAGGGGGCGCAGATACGCAGTATTTT.

The chain joins TRBV30 to TRBJ1-3; D unresolved. V was cut by 5 bases and J by 1 base, with 3 bases left in between. The CDR3 consists of 11 residues. Germline V gene lookup returns CDR1 GTSNPN and CDR2 SVGIG (reference sequence). CDR3 sequence: CAWLSGNTIYF. The CDR3 DNA reads as TGTGCCTGGTTGTCTGGAAACACCATATATTTT.

This rearrangement joins TRBV6-5 to TRBJ1-2, with D possibly being TRBD1 (5 bases). Germline V gene data show CDR1 as MNHEY and CDR2 as SVGAGI. The CDR3 has 13 residues. Deletions cut 5 bases from V and 4 bases from J, with 11 bases between. The CDR3 here is CASSTRAFYGYTF. CDR3 bases: TGTGCCAGCAGTACCAGGGCATTCTATGGCTACACCTTC.

The chain recombines TRBV6-4 with TRBJ2-2; TRBD2 matches at 12 bases. V gave up 5 bases and J gave up 4 bases; unmatched junction bases: 2. Germline loops: CDR1 MRHNA, CDR2 SNTAGT. The CDR3 runs 15 residues. This CDR3 reads CASSTLAGGTGELFF. Here the CDR3 DNA reads TGTGCCAGCAGTACACTAGCGGGAGGCACCGGGGAGCTGTTTTTT.

The chain combines TRBV12-3 or TRBV12-4 with TRBJ2-1; 8 nucleotides agree with TRBD2. Trimming cost V 6 bases and J 10 bases; bases outside gene matches: 8. The CDR3 loop spans 13 amino acids. CDR3 nucleotides: TGTGCCAGCAGAACCGGGACTAGTGGCGAGCAGTTCTTC. Protein: CASRTGTSGEQFF.

The V and J genes are TRBV10-2 and TRBJ1-2; D remains ambiguous. The germline CDR1 and CDR2 sequences are WSHSY and SAAADI. The CDR3 is 15 amino acids. Trimming left V 3 bases short and J 5 bases short, with 16 bases between. In DNA, the CDR3 is TGCGCCAGCAGTGACAGGCGCGCGATTGGTTATGGCTACACCTTC. This sequence encodes CASSDRRAIGYGYTF.

Here the CDR3 DNA reads TGTGCCAGCTCCCGGGACAGGGGCACTGAAGCTTTCTTT. Translation gives CASSRDRGTEAFF. V is TRBV6-5 and J is TRBJ1-1; 10 bases are shared with TRBD1. V lost 8 bases, J lost 4 bases, and 4 bases stayed unmatched. The CDR3 sequence is 13 residues long. CDR1 and CDR2 from the germline V gene are MNHEY and SVGAGI.

This rearrangement joins TRBV7-2 to TRBJ1-1, with a weak D call TRBD1 (6 bases). The V and J ends lost 7 bases and 1 base respectively, with 16 bases between them. The CDR3 runs 15 residues. CDR1 and CDR2 (germline): SGHTA, FQGNSA. DNA of the CDR3: TGTGCCAGCAAGATCTCCAAGGGGGGGAACACTGAAGCTTTCTTT. As protein: CASKISKGGNTEAFF.

This sequence joins TRBV6-5 and TRBJ2-5; D gene ambiguous. CDR3 size: 11 residues. Deletions cut 4 bases from V and 4 bases from J, with 4 bases between. From germline, CDR1 is MNHEY and CDR2 SVGAGI. The CDR3 protein is CASSLLETQYF. CDR3 DNA sequence: TGTGCCAGCAGTTTGTTAGAGACCCAGTACTTC.

The chain recombines TRBV30 with TRBJ2-3; D remains ambiguous. Trimming cost V 0 bases and J 8 bases, with 12 bases left between them. CDR3 length: 13 residues. Germline assignment: CDR1 GTSNPN and CDR2 SVGIG (reference sequence). CDR3 protein: CAWSVLGSATQYF. CDR3 DNA sequence: TGTGCCTGGAGTGTGTTGGGTAGTGCTACGCAGTATTTT.

The chain recombines TRBV30 with TRBJ1-2; 9 bases align to TRBD1. Per the germline V gene, CDR1 is GTSNPN and CDR2 is SVGIG (reference sequence). The CDR3 is 15 amino acids. The junction had 4 bases not matched to a gene; V was cut back by 2 bases and J by 0 bases. The DNA of the CDR3 is TGTGCCTGGAGTCCGGACAGGGGAGCTAACTATGGCTACACCTTC. Translating it yields CAWSPDRGANYGYTF.

The chain uses TRBV19 and TRBJ1-1; 10 nucleotides match TRBD1. V shed 4 bases and J 0 bases; nucleotides not matched to a gene: 2. The CDR3 consists of 15 residues. Per the germline V gene, CDR1 is LNHDA and CDR2 is SQIVND (reference sequence). This chain's CDR3 is CASSRGQGVNTEAFF. The DNA of the CDR3 is TGTGCCAGTAGTAGAGGACAGGGGGTGAACACTGAAGCTTTCTTT.

This clone occurred once. The rearrangement joins TRBV5-1 to TRBJ2-1; 8 bases map to TRBD1. Losses at the gene ends were 6 bases for V and 7 bases for J; bases not matched to a gene: 9. The CDR3 sequence is 14 residues long. Germline lookup yields CDR1 SGHRS and CDR2 YFSETQ. For the CDR3, the DNA is TGCGCCAGCAAGACAGGGGTTCGAGGAAATGAGCAGTTCTTC. Translated, it gives CASKTGVRGNEQFF.

The chain combines TRBV5-1 with TRBJ1-3; D might be TRBD1 (5 bases). In germline, CDR1 is SGHRS, CDR2 YFSETQ. The CDR3 runs 18 residues. The V gene lost 0 bases and the J gene lost 0 bases, with 16 bases spanning the gap. DNA for the CDR3: TGCGCCAGCAGCTTGGCCGCCGGTGGGGCCAGCTCTGGAAACACCATATATTTT. Translating gives CASSLAAGGASSGNTIYF.